This T cell receptor beta chain was sequenced during a study of tumor-infiltrating lymphocytes in primary liver carcinoma. Study-wide background: Tumor staging was T1-T3 N0M0; sizes spanned about 4.2 to 10 cm across.

The CDR3 sequence is 13 residues long. The study, taken as a whole, reports: The 250 largest clones made up significantly more of tumor than blood repertoires (p = 0.039). Among top clones, only about 7.5-25% appeared in all five tumor regions.

This clonotype was recorded a few times. Its antigen is currently unknown. This may be a read error: a much more frequent sequence differs by one nucleotide. A constant-region primer served to make TCR beta cDNA from 500 to 550 ng total RNA. Researchers made the TCR beta libraries by running three nested multiplex PCR rounds with slightly modified ARM-PCR. It was with TRBV1-TRBV30 forward primers and a C-beta reverse primer that the first two PCR rounds were run, at about 10 cycles each. TCRdb re-called the multiplex PCR reads through MiXCR, storing one row per CDR3 protein. Of approximately 73,000 distinct CDR3 sequences in the sample, over 60% are singletons; the top ten hold about a quarter. Unsorted bulk tissue (roughly 20-34 mg) underwent RNA and DNA co-extraction.

This TCR derives from a man aged 40-49 years with primary liver carcinoma and hepatitis B virus infection. Sequenced: liver tumor tissue from sampling region 4. The subset: tumor region T4, right-lateral pole. The J gene is TRBJ1-1, the V gene TRBV12-3 or TRBV12-4, with 7 bases matching TRBD1. CDR3 sequence reads: CVSSRTGNTEAFF. The CDR3 coding sequence is TGTGTCAGCAGCAGGACAGGGAACACTGAAGCTTTCTTT.